Included here is one T cell receptor beta chain sequence, with context. What it binds is unknown. The sequenced cases were selected for having the highest brain T cell transcript signatures. These data originate in a study of brain T cells in children with intractable seizures. General study results and limits: Pre-surgery blood may have been undersampled, hiding some clones. Patients' HCMV serostatus was unknown; virus specificity rests on CDR3 similarity alone.

There are 14 residues in the CDR3. Germline V gene data show CDR1 as SGHRS and CDR2 as YFSETQ. After removal of 2 bases from V and 5 bases from J, the junction contained 6 bases not matched to a gene. Repertoires were generated with immunoSEQ multiplex PCR, while TCRdb's copy carries only in-frame clones and drops some. This repertoire shows around 44,000 clones, 90% found once; its top ten account for approximately 6%. The rearrangement links TRBV5-1 to TRBJ1-1; 7 bases match TRBD1. The TCR was taken from a girl aged 2 to 10 with tuberous sclerosis and intractable seizures. The sequences come from peripheral blood, collected at surgery. The CDR3 spells CASSLQGLGTEAFF. The DNA for the CDR3 is TGCGCCAGCAGCTTACAGGGGCTGGGAACTGAAGCTTTCTTT.